Following are 4 T cell receptor beta chains from one sample sequenced in a study of OX40 agonist ivuxolimab in advanced cancers. The data were produced by immunoSEQ multiplex PCR, yet TCRdb's version contains in-frame clones alone and is incomplete. The table includes around 100,000 clones, roughly 90% detected once. The sample in question was CD4+ or CD8+ T cells sorted from blood, obtained in a trial of the OX40 agonist ivuxolimab. The receptor source for this set is an adult with an advanced solid tumor such as melanoma, head and neck, liver or kidney cancer.

The V call is TRBV25-1, the J call TRBJ1-5; D possibly corresponds to TRBD1 (5 bases). Germline CDR1 and CDR2: MGHDK and SYGVNS. V lost 10 bases, J lost 0 bases, and 10 bases lay in between. This CDR3 contains 13 residues. The chain's CDR3 is CAIYRHSNQPQHF. Written as DNA, the CDR3 is TGTGCCATCTACAGGCATAGCAATCAGCCCCAGCATTTT.

The chain carries TRBV6-1 and TRBJ1-5, with TRBD1 as a possible D gene (5 bases). CDR1 and CDR2 (germline): MNHNS, SASEGT. V shed 1 base and J shed 6 bases, with 13 bases lying between them. The CDR3 totals 15 residues. The DNA of the CDR3 is TGTGCCAGCAGTGAAGGACAGATCGGGGGTCAGCCCCAGCATTTT. This gives the protein CASSEGQIGGQPQHF.

The V and J genes are TRBV4-1 and TRBJ2-7, with TRBD1 matching 9 bases. The germline gives CDR1 MGHRA, CDR2 YSYEKL. CDR3 size: 18 residues. J lost 0 bases, V lost 4 bases, and 13 bases had no gene match. This CDR3 reads CASSRTGALQRSSYEQYF. In DNA form, the CDR3 reads TGCGCCAGCAGCCGGACAGGGGCCCTCCAACGAAGCTCCTACGAGCAGTACTTC.

The gene calls are TRBV5-1 and TRBJ1-3; a possible D gene is TRBD1 (5 bases). The CDR3 has 14 residues. V lost 5 bases, J lost 4 bases, and 13 bases lay in between. Germline CDR1 and CDR2: SGHRS and YFSETQ. The CDR3 protein is CASRGERRGNTIYF. The CDR3 DNA reads as TGCGCCAGCAGGGGGGAGAGACGAGGAAACACCATATATTTT. Together with reference TRBV5-1 and TRBJ1-3, the CDR3 gives the full variable domain: KAGVTQTPRYLIKTRGQQVTLSCSPISGHRSVSWYQQTPGQGLQFLFEYFSETQRNKGNFPGRFSGRQFSNSRSEMNVSTLELGDSALYLCASRGERRGNTIYFGEGSWLTVV.